These 30 T cell receptor beta chains share one sample of origin, sequenced in a study of OX40 agonist ivuxolimab in advanced cancers. Produced via immunoSEQ multiplex PCR; TCRdb's table is partial and in-frame only. The sample has 70,000 or so clones, around nine tenths seen once. Sequencing was performed on CD4+ or CD8+ T cells sorted from blood, taken in a trial of the OX40 agonist ivuxolimab. The receptors come from an adult with an advanced solid tumor such as melanoma, head and neck, liver or kidney cancer.

A single count supports this clone. The CDR3 protein is CASSLAGSGGEQYF. DNA of the CDR3: TGTGCCAGCAGCTTGGCGGGTAGCGGGGGCGAGCAGTACTTC. V and J are TRBV5-4 and TRBJ2-7, with 9 bases identical to TRBD2. Per germline, CDR1 SGHNT and CDR2 YYREEE (reference sequence). This CDR3 comprises 14 residues. J lost 6 bases, V lost 0 bases, and 4 bases had no gene match.

The chain combines TRBV6-6 with TRBJ1-2; D might be TRBD1 (6 bases). Germline CDR1 MNHNY, CDR2 SVGAGI (reference sequence). The CDR3 covers 12 residues. V gave up 5 bases and J gave up 5 bases, with 9 bases separating them. CDR3 residues: CASSPQGYGYTF. The CDR3 DNA follows: TGTGCCAGCAGTCCACAGGGTTATGGCTACACCTTC.

By frequency in the sample, this clone is medium-sized. The J gene is TRBJ2-7, the V gene TRBV7-2, with 8 positions matching TRBD2. Germline loops: CDR1 SGHTA, CDR2 FQGNSA. Trimming at V came to 5 bases and at J to 7 bases, leaving 10 bases not matched to a gene. There are 14 residues in the CDR3. The CDR3 loop reads CASSHGLAVGEQYF. The CDR3 DNA is TGTGCCAGCAGCCACGGACTAGCCGTCGGGGAGCAGTACTTC.

The CDR3 DNA sequence: TGTGCCAGCAGTTTAGGCAGGGAGAACACTGAAGCTTTCTTT. It yields the protein CASSLGRENTEAFF. This chain joins TRBV28 and TRBJ1-1; tentative D call: TRBD1 (5 bases). CDR3 length: 14 amino acids. V lost 2 bases to trimming and J lost 1 base, with 8 bases between them. In germline, CDR1 is MDHEN, CDR2 SYDVKM.

The chain has TRBV27 and TRBJ2-7; TRBD1 matches at 7 bases. Germline CDR1 and CDR2: MNHEY and SMNVEV (reference sequence). The CDR3 runs to 14 residues. V dropped 5 bases and J dropped 1; count of bases not matched to a gene: 5. CDR3 sequence reads: CASSIRGQSYEQYF. In DNA, the CDR3 is TGTGCCAGCAGTATAAGGGGACAGTCCTACGAGCAGTACTTC.

This clone was detected only once. For the CDR3, the DNA is TGTGCCAGCAGCGAAGGGGCGGGTCAGCCCCAGCATTTT. Amino acid sequence: CASSEGAGQPQHF. This sequence joins TRBV7-9 and TRBJ1-5, with TRBD1 as a possible D gene (5 bases). The germline V gene has CDR1 SEHNR and CDR2 FQNEAQ (reference sequence). The germline V and J ends were trimmed by 5 bases and 6 bases, with 11 bases remaining between them. This CDR3 region has 13 residues.

The chain uses TRBV28 and TRBJ2-7, with TRBD1 matching 7 bases. Germline V CDR1 and CDR2: MDHEN, SYDVKM. The CDR3 contains 13 residues. The V segment lost 10 bases and the J segment 2 bases; nucleotides outside the gene matches: 8. CDR3 loop: CATKQGNAYEQYF. For the CDR3, the DNA is TGTGCCACCAAACAGGGGAATGCCTACGAGCAGTACTTC.

The J gene is TRBJ2-7, the V gene TRBV25-1; a weak D match, TRBD2 (5 bases). The V gene lost 1 base and the J gene lost 2 bases, with 9 bases spanning the gap. There are 14 residues in the CDR3. The V gene's germline CDR1 is MGHDK and CDR2 SYGVNS. The CDR3 reads CASSESGSTYEQYF. The CDR3 bases are TGTGCCAGCAGTGAATCGGGGTCCACCTACGAGCAGTACTTC.

The rearrangement links TRBV2 to TRBJ1-1; D may be TRBD1 (6 bases). The CDR3 is 15 amino acids. Trimming removed 7 bases from V and 0 bases from J, with 15 bases in between. The germline CDR1 and CDR2 sequences are SNHLY and FYNNEI. The CDR3 DNA sequence: TGTGCCAGCACGGGGGGCGCCTTTATGAACACTGAAGCTTTCTTT. Its translation: CASTGGAFMNTEAFF.

The rearrangement uses TRBV28 and TRBJ1-2; TRBD1 is a possible D gene (5 bases). The CDR3 has 13 amino acids. Trimming shortened V by 7 bases and J by 8 bases, and 17 bases separated the two germline ends. Germline assignment: CDR1 MDHEN and CDR2 SYDVKM. The CDR3 coding sequence is TGTGCCAGCACCAAGGGAGGGGTAAGAGGCTACACCTTC. It specifies CASTKGGVRGYTF.

The chain carries TRBV7-6 and TRBJ2-7; D is uncertain. The germline CDR1 and CDR2 sequences are SGHVS and FNYEAQ. The CDR3 consists of 14 residues. The V end lost 1 base, the J end lost 4 bases, and 11 bases lay between the germline ends. DNA of the CDR3: TGTGCCAGCAGCTTAGAAGGGATCGGGTACGAGCAGTACTTC. Encoded protein: CASSLEGIGYEQYF. The whole variable domain, filled in from reference TRBV7-6 and TRBJ2-7, reads GAGVSQSPRYKVTKRGQDVALRCDPISGHVSLYWYRQALGQGPEFLTYFNYEAQQDKSGLPNDRFSAERPEGSISTLTIQRTEQRDSAMYRCASSLEGIGYEQYFGPGTRLTVT.

The chain carries TRBV5-1 and TRBJ1-4, with D perhaps matching TRBD1 (6 bases). V was cut by 4 bases and J by 3 bases, with 13 bases left in between. The CDR3 has 15 amino acids. The germline gives CDR1 SGHRS, CDR2 YFSETQ. CDR3 coding DNA: TGCGCCAGCAGCCCGCAGGGGATCGCTAATGAAAAACTGTTTTTT. This gives the protein CASSPQGIANEKLFF.

The chain joins TRBV10-3 to TRBJ2-1; D is possibly TRBD1 or TRBD2 (6 bases each). Germline V lookup: CDR1 ENHRY, CDR2 SYGVKD. The length of the CDR3 is 13 residues. With 7 bases removed from V and 10 bases from J, the gap between germline ends came to 17 bases. The CDR3 sequence: CAITPGAAGEQFF. The CDR3 coding sequence is TGTGCCATCACGCCAGGGGCGGCGGGGGAGCAGTTCTTC.

The rearrangement uses TRBV7-6 and TRBJ2-3; D uncertain. From germline, CDR1 is SGHVS and CDR2 FNYEAQ. The CDR3 spans 14 residues. V lost 3 bases and J 0 bases, leaving 7 bases between the germline ends. The CDR3 region is CASSLLGSTDTQYF. For the CDR3, the DNA is TGTGCCAGCAGCTTGTTGGGTAGCACAGATACGCAGTATTTT.

This sequence joins TRBV12-2 and TRBJ2-5; TRBD2 reflects the table's D call only, with no check against the DNA. TRBV12-2 is labeled a pseudogene. This CDR3 region has 16 residues. The DNA for the CDR3 is TGTGCAAGTCGCTTAGGGCGGCGGGGCAAACAAGAGACCCAGTACTTC. Its translation: CASRLGRRGKQETQYF.

V and J are TRBV5-1 and TRBJ1-2, with a weak D call TRBD1 (5 bases). V lost 4 bases and J 7 bases, leaving 20 bases between the germline ends. The germline V gene has CDR1 SGHRS and CDR2 YFSETQ. The CDR3 length is 15 residues. The CDR3 DNA follows: TGCGCCAGCAGCCAAGCCGGGGCAGACCGGTCTGGCTACACCTTC. It codes for CASSQAGADRSGYTF.

The CDR3 here is CASSPQGGGNYGYTF. CDR3 nucleotide sequence: TGTGCCAGCTCACCACAGGGAGGGGGTAACTATGGCTACACCTTC. The chain joins TRBV18 to TRBJ1-2; tentative D call: TRBD1 (6 bases). Germline V lookup: CDR1 KGHSH, CDR2 LQKENI. The V gene lost 1 base and the J gene lost 1 base, with 10 bases spanning the gap. The CDR3 has 15 residues.

The rearrangement uses TRBV5-4 and TRBJ2-3; maybe TRBD2 (5 bases). V lost 0 bases and J 1 base, leaving 9 bases between the germline ends. Germline-derived CDR1 and CDR2 are SGHNT and YYREEE (reference sequence). This CDR3 region has 15 residues. The CDR3 loop is CASSLGPGGTDTQYF. The CDR3 nucleotides read TGTGCCAGCAGCTTGGGTCCCGGGGGCACAGATACGCAGTATTTT.

This clone showed up just once. The chain uses TRBV27 and TRBJ2-7; D is undetermined. Per germline, CDR1 MNHEY and CDR2 SMNVEV (reference sequence). The CDR3 is 13 amino acids. Trimming took 4 bases from V and 2 from J, leaving 9 bases between them. The CDR3 loop reads CASSYTVTYEQYF. The CDR3 DNA is TGTGCCAGCAGTTACACAGTTACCTACGAGCAGTACTTC.

This rearrangement joins TRBV27 to TRBJ1-1; possible D gene TRBD1, 5 bases. CDR1 is MNHEY and CDR2 is SMNVEV in the germline V gene (reference sequence). The CDR3 runs 13 residues. V gave up 4 bases and J gave up 0 bases, with 6 bases separating them. CDR3 sequence reads: CASSWGLNTEAFF. The DNA for the CDR3 is TGTGCCAGCAGTTGGGGCCTGAACACTGAAGCTTTCTTT.

This clone showed up just a few times. This chain connects TRBV10-3 to TRBJ1-5; D is undetermined. This CDR3 comprises 12 residues. Germline V gene data show CDR1 as ENHRY and CDR2 as SYGVKD. Trimming shortened V by 4 bases and J by 3 bases, and 4 bases separated the two germline ends. CDR3 DNA: TGTGCCATCAGTGCCCCCAATCAGCCCCAGCATTTT. Residues: CAISAPNQPQHF.

This chain uses TRBV5-1 with TRBJ2-3, with TRBD2 as a possible D gene (5 bases). The CDR3 runs 14 residues. V lost 1 base to trimming and J lost 1 base, with 7 bases between them. CDR1 SGHRS and CDR2 YFSETQ come from the germline V gene. CDR3 nucleotides: TGCGCCAGCAGCTTGTTTAGCGGCACAGATACGCAGTATTTT. This codes for CASSLFSGTDTQYF.

Only one count was recorded for this clone. This CDR3 is CASSLDKIGNGYTF. The CDR3 DNA sequence: TGTGCCAGCAGCTTAGACAAAATCGGGAATGGCTACACCTTC. The chain is built from TRBV7-8 and TRBJ1-2; D is undetermined. Trimming left V 1 base short and J 6 bases short, with 12 bases between. This CDR3 is 14 amino acids long. In germline, CDR1 is SGHVS, CDR2 FQNEAQ.

This clone was counted only a few times. The chain employs TRBV7-2 and TRBJ1-6; 11 nucleotides line up with TRBD1. Germline assignment: CDR1 SGHTA and CDR2 FQGNSA. After removal of 0 bases from V and 7 bases from J, the junction contained 2 bases not matched to a gene. This CDR3 has 16 residues. The CDR3 spells CASSLAGTGGNSPLHF. In DNA form, the CDR3 reads TGTGCCAGCAGCTTAGCCGGGACAGGGGGGAATTCACCCCTCCACTTT.

This clone was seen more than once but under ten times. This chain connects TRBV19 to TRBJ2-1; perhaps TRBD1 as D (6 bases). Germline V CDR1 and CDR2: LNHDA, SQIVND (reference sequence). This CDR3 has 15 residues. Trimming left V 4 bases short and J 4 bases short, with 14 bases between. CDR3 region: CASSTGHQGYNEQFF. The CDR3 nucleotides are TGTGCCAGTAGTACGGGACACCAGGGGTACAATGAGCAGTTCTTC. The full variable domain, rest sourced from reference TRBV19 and TRBJ2-1, is DGGITQSPKYLFRKEGQNVTLSCEQNLNHDAMYWYRQDPGQGLRLIYYSQIVNDFQKGDIAEGYSVSREKKESFPLTVTSAQKNPTAFYLCASSTGHQGYNEQFFGPGTRLTVL.

This clone was counted only a few times. The V call is TRBV11-2, the J call TRBJ1-6; 8 nucleotides agree with TRBD1. The CDR3 totals 15 residues. The junction had 5 bases not matched to a gene; V was cut back by 1 base and J by 9 bases. The germline V gene encodes CDR1 SGHAT and CDR2 FQNNGV. CDR3 coding DNA: TGTGCCAGCAGCTTAGGGAGACAGGGGATTTCACCCCTCCACTTT. As protein: CASSLGRQGISPLHF.

The CDR3 region is CASSRLAGGHGTDTQYF. The CDR3 nucleotides are TGTGCCAGTTCCCGACTAGCGGGGGGGCATGGGACAGATACGCAGTATTTT. The chain couples TRBV18 to TRBJ2-3; 14 bases are shared with TRBD2. Looked up from germline, CDR1 is KGHSH and CDR2 is LQKENI. V shed 9 bases and J 3 bases; nucleotides not matched to a gene: 11. The CDR3 covers 17 residues.

The rearrangement joins TRBV28 to TRBJ2-2; 7 bases are a match to TRBD2. With V trimmed by 4 bases and J by 7 bases, 12 bases remained unmatched. The germline V gene encodes CDR1 MDHEN and CDR2 SYDVKM. This CDR3 has 16 residues. CDR3 sequence reads: CASSSDGGGPVGELFF. CDR3 bases: TGTGCCAGCAGTTCCGATGGGGGAGGGCCGGTCGGGGAGCTGTTTTTT. Full variable domain (missing parts from reference TRBV28 and TRBJ2-2): DVKVTQSSRYLVKRTGEKVFLECVQDMDHENMFWYRQDPGLGLRLIYFSYDVKMKEKGDIPEGYSVSREKKERFSLILESASTNQTSMYLCASSSDGGGPVGELFFGEGSRLTVL.

This chain connects TRBV12-2 to TRBJ2-7; no DNA check was done on the table's D call, TRBD2. TRBV12-2 corresponds to a pseudogene. This CDR3 region has 17 residues. CDR3 residues: CASRYAGALAGGHEQYF. In nucleotides, the CDR3 is TGTGCAAGTCGCTACGCAGGGGCACTAGCGGGAGGTCACGAGCAGTACTTC.

This clone was seen at least ten times. The CDR3 protein is CASRASGGAKTPYEQYF. CDR3 DNA: TGTGCCAGCAGGGCTAGCGGGGGGGCAAAAACGCCTTACGAGCAGTACTTC. V and J are TRBV7-8 and TRBJ2-7, with 12 bases lining up with TRBD2. The CDR3 is 17 amino acids. Germline V CDR1 and CDR2: SGHVS, FQNEAQ. With 6 bases clipped from V and 4 bases from J, the junction kept 13 bases outside the gene matches.